These 9 T cell receptor beta chains were all obtained from the same sample, sequenced in a study of blood T cell repertoires in COVID-19. Sequenced by immunoSEQ multiplex PCR; TCRdb stores in-frame clones only, minus some. This table holds 65,000 or so clones, 70% to 85% found once. The source material was peripheral blood. The receptors were sampled from a man in his 60s with acute or convalescent COVID-19.

This clone has just one count. V gene TRBV13 combines with J gene TRBJ2-7, with D possibly being TRBD2 (6 bases). Germline values: CDR1 PRHDT, CDR2 FYEKMQ (reference sequence). Trimming took off 1 base at V and 6 bases at J, with 22 bases between the two ends. The CDR3 is 17 amino acids. The CDR3 DNA sequence: TGTGCCAGCAGCTTAGTGGCGGGGCTCGCCCTCGCGTTCGAGCAGTACTTC. Translation gives CASSLVAGLALAFEQYF.

The chain is built from TRBV7-3 and TRBJ2-2; 9 nucleotides line up with TRBD1. Germline V gives CDR1 SGHTA, CDR2 FQGTGA. There are 15 residues in the CDR3. Germline trimming cut 3 bases from V and 5 bases from J; bases unmatched to any gene: 4. DNA of the CDR3: TGTGCCAGCAGCTTGGGACAGGGAAGGACCGGGGAGCTGTTTTTT. It translates to CASSLGQGRTGELFF.

This clone was detected only once. The chain combines TRBV27 with TRBJ2-4; 9 positions match TRBD1. Trimming at V came to 4 bases and at J to 7 bases, leaving 5 bases not matched to a gene. CDR1 is MNHEY, CDR2 SMNVEV, per germline (reference sequence). CDR3 length: 14 amino acids. As DNA, the CDR3 is TGTGCCAGCAGTTCTGGACAGGGGCAGAACATTCAGTACTTC. It codes for CASSSGQGQNIQYF.

J is TRBJ2-7 and V is TRBV27; TRBD1 aligns across 7 bases. Germline V gene lookup returns CDR1 MNHEY and CDR2 SMNVEV (reference sequence). V was pared by 5 bases and J by 2 bases, with 9 bases of the junction left unmatched. The CDR3 extends over 15 amino acids. CDR3 in DNA: TGTGCCAGCAGTACGACTCGACAGGGAACCTACGAGCAGTACTTC. Amino acids: CASSTTRQGTYEQYF.

In its sample, this clone was seen a few times. The chain recombines TRBV20-1 with TRBJ2-7; the D gene is possibly TRBD2 (7 bases). The CDR3 consists of 11 residues. The ends were cut back, 6 bases at V and 12 bases at J, with 18 bases in the middle. Germline V gives CDR1 DFQATT, CDR2 SNEGSKA (reference sequence). The CDR3 DNA reads as TGCAGTGCCCGGGGGGCGGCCCGAGGGTACTTC. Amino acid sequence: CSARGAARGYF.

This rearrangement joins TRBV7-9 to TRBJ1-2; 8 bases are a match to TRBD1. V trimming: 5 bases; J trimming: 1 base; junction bases outside the gene matches: 6. Germline CDR1 SEHNR, CDR2 FQNEAQ (reference sequence). This CDR3 has 15 residues. CDR3 DNA sequence: TGTGCCAGCAGCCGTTCGACAGGGGATAACTATGGCTACACCTTC. Encoded protein: CASSRSTGDNYGYTF.

The chain carries TRBV19 and TRBJ2-5; weak D call: TRBD1 (6 bases). The germline V and J ends were trimmed by 6 bases and 2 bases, with 13 bases remaining between them. CDR1 LNHDA and CDR2 SQIVND come from the germline V gene (reference sequence). CDR3 length equals 14 residues. This CDR3 is CASSTNQGQETQYF. CDR3 nucleotide sequence: TGTGCCAGTAGCACAAACCAGGGGCAAGAGACCCAGTACTTC.

The chain links TRBV4-1 to TRBJ1-2; the D gene is possibly TRBD1 (5 bases). V was clipped by 2 bases and J by 8 bases, with 21 bases between them. The germline gives CDR1 MGHRA, CDR2 YSYEKL. The CDR3 contains 16 residues. The CDR3 here is CASSQPGWRDVFGYTF. The CDR3 DNA reads as TGCGCCAGCAGCCAACCGGGGTGGAGGGACGTGTTCGGCTACACCTTC.

The chain couples TRBV19 to TRBJ2-1; D is perhaps TRBD1 (5 bases). The CDR3 is 16 amino acids. The V gene's germline CDR1 is LNHDA and CDR2 SQIVND (reference sequence). The ends were cut back, 5 bases at V and 5 bases at J, with 19 bases in the middle. CDR3 sequence (DNA): TGTGCCAGTAGTGTAGGGTCGCAGGGCAGGAACAATGAGCAGTTCTTC. The encoded protein is CASSVGSQGRNNEQFF.